The source of this TCR beta chain is a study of regulatory T cells in long-lasting Graves disease. Across the study: Graves' patients, diagnosed recently, had received antithyroid drugs under 3 months. Regarding the study as a whole: Persistent disease showed a preference for TRBV28, TRBJ1-2 and TRBJ2-5.

Time point given: newly diagnosed GD, antithyroid drugs for less than 3 months. Isolated PBMC RNA provided the starting material for the TCR library. Collection of peripheral blood (nine milliliters) was done using EDTA tubes. This CDR3 is 14 amino acids long. Trimming cost V 3 bases and J 0 bases; bases outside gene matches: 2. Germline V gives CDR1 DFQATT, CDR2 SNEGSKA (reference sequence). A few counts support this clonotype. Its antigen remains unidentified. The authors built TCR beta libraries using iRepertoire HTBI primers and Arm-PCR of CDR3 regions. TCRdb recomputed calls from the multiplex PCR reads with MiXCR, one row per CDR3 protein. The profile covers about 400,000 distinct CDR3 sequences, with around a sixth appearing a single time and 20% to 25% taken by the ten largest.

V and J are TRBV20-1 and TRBJ2-5; 9 positions match TRBD2. The sequence came from a female donor with Graves disease. The input for sequencing was peripheral blood mononuclear cells (PBMCs), taken at new diagnosis, from a patient treated with antithyroid drugs. The CDR3 region has the DNA TGCAGTGCTAGGCTAGCGGGGTACCAAGAGACCCAGTACTTC. This translates into CSARLAGYQETQYF.